These 9 T cell receptor beta chains were all obtained from the same sample, sequenced in a study of shared clonotypes between healthy human individuals (dated by TCRdb to the early 2020s). Library prep was done by the immunoSEQ multiplex PCR assay. Here the immuneACCESS table is served through TCRdb, limited to in-frame sequences with V and J called. Missing clones are a known gap in these copies; in checked studies unresolved V genes cover under half, and the rest lacks a known reason. The sample includes over 2 million clones, with less than 95% observed a single time. The top ten constitute around 0.4% of the sample. Sequencing input: naive CD4+ T cells from PBMCs. According to the study, the label for this sample's cell subset or site signals: CD45RA+ positively selected. The receptors stem from a young man in good health. Some clones in this sample may be carry-over from other donors' samples.

The CDR3 region is CASSSPGQINQPQHF. The CDR3 nucleotides read TGTGCCAGCAGTTCCCCGGGACAGATCAATCAGCCCCAGCATTTT. V gene TRBV28 combines with J gene TRBJ1-5; 7 bases align to TRBD1. The CDR3 sequence is 15 residues long. Trimming at V came to 4 bases and at J to 3 bases, leaving 6 bases not matched to a gene. Germline V gene sequence: CDR1 MDHEN, CDR2 SYDVKM.

V and J are TRBV9 and TRBJ2-7; D possibly matches TRBD1 or TRBD2 (5 bases each). Deletions cut 4 bases from V and 6 bases from J, with 23 bases between. CDR3 length: 16 amino acids. Germline CDR1 is SGDLS and CDR2 is YYNGEE. DNA of the CDR3: TGTGCCAGCAGCTCCTCCGAGGGGCTAGTAAATCCCGAGCAGTACTTC. As protein: CASSSSEGLVNPEQYF.

To note about this clone: Other DNA sequences of this sample code for an identical CDR3. This rearrangement joins TRBV18 to TRBJ2-2, with D unresolved. Germline-derived CDR1 and CDR2 are KGHSH and LQKENI. The CDR3 is made up of 14 amino acids. V lost 2 bases, J lost 3 bases, and 7 bases lay in between. The CDR3 nucleotides are TGTGCCAGCTCACCATCTAGGGACACCGGGGAGCTGTTTTTT. This encodes CASSPSRDTGELFF.

As DNA, the CDR3 is TGTGCCAGCAGGGTAGCGGGAGGGCCCTCCTACGAGCAGTACTTC. This translates into CASRVAGGPSYEQYF. J is TRBJ2-7 and V is TRBV6-1; 11 bases match TRBD2. The CDR3 has 15 residues. Losses at the gene ends were 6 bases for V and 0 bases for J; bases not matched to a gene: 4. CDR1 and CDR2 (germline): MNHNS, SASEGT.

The chain joins TRBV6-5 to TRBJ1-1, with D perhaps TRBD1 (6 bases). This CDR3 comprises 15 residues. V gave up 0 bases and J gave up 5 bases, with 13 bases separating them. Germline-derived CDR1 and CDR2 are MNHEY and SVGAGI. The CDR3 DNA follows: TGTGCCAGCAGTTACTCGTTACAGGGTCGGACTGAAGCTTTCTTT. It encodes CASSYSLQGRTEAFF.

Details on this clone: This same CDR3 is encoded by further DNA sequences in the sample. The chain joins TRBV28 to TRBJ1-3; D gene ambiguous. CDR3 length equals 12 residues. Trimming pared 3 bases from V and 0 bases from J, leaving 0 bases between. Germline V gene lookup returns CDR1 MDHEN and CDR2 SYDVKM. The CDR3 is CASSFSGNTIYF. DNA for the CDR3: TGTGCCAGCAGTTTCTCTGGAAACACCATATATTTT.

Comments on this clone: Different DNA sequences within this sample yield the same CDR3. V usage is TRBV2 and J usage is TRBJ2-5; 7 bases map to TRBD1. The CDR3 spans 14 residues. From germline, CDR1 is SNHLY and CDR2 FYNNEI. V shed 6 bases, J shed 1 base, and the junction held 5 bases outside the gene matches. This chain's CDR3 is CASRRGQLQETQYF. For the CDR3, the DNA is TGTGCCAGCAGGAGGGGACAGCTCCAAGAGACCCAGTACTTC.

The table lists this clone with a count of one. The V call is TRBV2, the J call TRBJ2-7; D is undetermined. The CDR3 runs to 12 residues. Germline V gene sequence: CDR1 SNHLY, CDR2 FYNNEI. Trimming removed 5 bases from V and 2 bases from J, with 7 bases in between. CDR3: CASSIKPYEQYF. The DNA for the CDR3 is TGTGCCAGCAGTATTAAACCCTACGAGCAGTACTTC.

The chain combines TRBV2 with TRBJ2-1; maybe TRBD1 (6 bases). Germline V CDR1 and CDR2: SNHLY, FYNNEI. This CDR3 contains 12 residues. Trimming took off 6 bases at V and 15 bases at J, with 18 bases between the two ends. The CDR3 reads CASSSEAGAAFF. In DNA form, the CDR3 reads TGTGCCAGCAGCTCGGAAGCAGGGGCCGCGTTCTTC.